A single T cell receptor beta chain is shown here with its context. The repertoire was sequenced with immunoSEQ multiplex PCR; TCRdb's copy has only in-frame clones and lacks some. The table has 6,000 to 7,500 clones, roughly 82% seen once; the top ten hold about 7.8%. In germline, CDR1 is LGHNA, CDR2 YNFKEQ. Germline trimming cut 4 bases from V and 2 bases from J; bases unmatched to any gene: 15. CDR3 length equals 18 residues. The data stem from a study of T cell repertoires in ileal Crohn's disease. The material sequenced was ileal tissue. V usage is TRBV4-2 and J usage is TRBJ1-2, with 8 nucleotides matching TRBD1. The receptor comes from an adult with Crohn's disease. The CDR3 bases are TGTGCCAGCAGCCCGGGAGGACAGGGAATGGGAGCCAACTATGGCTACACCTTC. It translates to CASSPGGQGMGANYGYTF.